The 3 T cell receptor beta chains given below trace back to one sample, sequenced in a study of blood T cell repertoires in COVID-19. The assay was immunoSEQ multiplex PCR, and TCRdb's table has in-frame clones only and misses some. The sample consists of over 100,000 clones, roughly nine tenths of them appearing once. Material: peripheral blood. These receptors were collected from a woman in her forties or fifties with COVID-19, enrolled during active disease.

This rearrangement joins TRBV11-2 to TRBJ2-3, with a possible D match to TRBD1 (6 bases). The V gene's germline CDR1 is SGHAT and CDR2 FQNNGV. There are 12 residues in the CDR3. Trimming shortened V by 4 bases and J by 4 bases, and 6 bases separated the two germline ends. In DNA form, the CDR3 reads TGTGCCAGCAGCTGGGGGCCAGATACGCAGTATTTT. This sequence encodes CASSWGPDTQYF. Drawing the rest from reference TRBV11-2 and TRBJ2-3, the complete variable domain is EAGVAQSPRYKIIEKRQSVAFWCNPISGHATLYWYQQILGQGPKLLIQFQNNGVVDDSQLPKDRFSAERLKGVDSTLKIQPAKLEDSAVYLCASSWGPDTQYFGPGTRLTVL.

J is TRBJ2-7 and V is TRBV6-5; 9 bases line up with TRBD1. V trimming: 6 bases; J trimming: 7 bases; junction bases outside the gene matches: 13. Germline CDR1 reads MNHEY; CDR2 reads SVGAGI. This CDR3 region has 15 residues. CDR3 protein: CASSSLGQGAAEQYF. The DNA for the CDR3 is TGTGCCAGCAGCTCCTTGGGACAGGGTGCGGCAGAGCAGTACTTC.

The chain employs TRBV28 and TRBJ1-5; no reliable D call. The germline V gene has CDR1 MDHEN and CDR2 SYDVKM. The CDR3 length is 10 residues. V lost 7 bases to trimming and J lost 9 bases, with 7 bases between them. The CDR3 sequence: CASNERPQHF. The CDR3 DNA reads TGTGCCAGCAATGAGAGGCCCCAGCATTTT.